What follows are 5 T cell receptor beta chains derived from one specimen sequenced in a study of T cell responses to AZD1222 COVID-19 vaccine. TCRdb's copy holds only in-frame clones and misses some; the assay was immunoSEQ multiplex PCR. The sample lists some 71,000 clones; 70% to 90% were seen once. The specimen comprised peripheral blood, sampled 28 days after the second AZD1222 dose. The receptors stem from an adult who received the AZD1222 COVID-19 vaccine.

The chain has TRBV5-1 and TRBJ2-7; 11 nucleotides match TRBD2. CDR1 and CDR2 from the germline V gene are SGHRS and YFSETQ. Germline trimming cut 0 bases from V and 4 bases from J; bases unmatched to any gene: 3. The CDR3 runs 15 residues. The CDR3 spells CASSLGLAGRYEQYF. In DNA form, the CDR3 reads TGCGCCAGCAGCTTGGGACTAGCGGGACGATACGAGCAGTACTTC.

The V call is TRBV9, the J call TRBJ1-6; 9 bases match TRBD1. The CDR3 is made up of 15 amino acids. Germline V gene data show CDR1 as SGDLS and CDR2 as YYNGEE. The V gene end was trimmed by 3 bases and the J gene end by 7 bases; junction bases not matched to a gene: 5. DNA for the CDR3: TGTGCCAGCAGCGCCTCGGGACAGGGCAATTCACCCCTCCACTTT. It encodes CASSASGQGNSPLHF.

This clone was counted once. Here the CDR3 DNA reads TGTGCCAGCAGTTCCCTCGGACAGGGCTACGGGGAGCAGTACTTC. Protein: CASSSLGQGYGEQYF. The V and J genes are TRBV27 and TRBJ2-7, with 8 bases lining up with TRBD1. Germline lookup yields CDR1 MNHEY and CDR2 SMNVEV (reference sequence). Trimming cost V 4 bases and J 7 bases; bases outside gene matches: 12. There are 15 residues in the CDR3.

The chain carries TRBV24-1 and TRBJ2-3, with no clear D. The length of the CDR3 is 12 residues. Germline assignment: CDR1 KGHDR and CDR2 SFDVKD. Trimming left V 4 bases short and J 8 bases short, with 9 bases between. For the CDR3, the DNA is TGTGCCACCAGTGACCCTCTGGCTACGCAGTATTTT. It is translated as CATSDPLATQYF.

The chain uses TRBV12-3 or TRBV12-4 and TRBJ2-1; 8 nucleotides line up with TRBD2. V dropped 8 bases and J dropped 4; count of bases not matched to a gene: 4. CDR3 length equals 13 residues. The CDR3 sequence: CASLGLGYNEQFF. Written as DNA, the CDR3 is TGTGCCAGCTTGGGACTAGGATACAATGAGCAGTTCTTC.